Sequencing of this TCR beta chain was carried out in a study of graft-versus-host responses after intestinal transplantation. Study-level background: Recipients uniformly received anti-thymocyte globulin induction, followed by tacrolimus and steroids for approximately 3 years.

Points on this clone: No antigen is known for it.

Germline CDR1 and CDR2: MNHNY and SVGAGI (reference sequence). V was clipped by 8 bases and J by 3 bases, with 19 bases between them. The CDR3 extends over 16 amino acids. Profiling relied on immunoSEQ multiplex PCR, and the TCRdb table lists in-frame clones only, not all of them. The sample carries about 81,000 clones, roughly 89% recorded once. The starting material was unstimulated CD4+ T cells sorted from spleen or lymph node cells, obtained before intestinal transplant. The origin of this receptor is a human donor who received an intestinal transplant. V gene TRBV6-6 combines with J gene TRBJ2-2; D unresolved. The CDR3 DNA follows: TGTGCCAGCGGTCCTAATCTGGGCAGCTACACCGGGGAGCTGTTTTTT. As protein: CASGPNLGSYTGELFF.